This TCR beta chain was found in a study of shared clonotypes between healthy human individuals. Study context: Three CD4 naive, three CD4 memory, two CD8 naive and one CD8 memory plate were used per donor.

Turning to this clone: Its specificity is unknown.

Generated by immunoSEQ multiplex PCR, the TCRdb table keeps only in-frame clones and is missing some. This table holds millions of clones, more than 85% found once. Naive CD8 cells lacked CD45RO, underwent positive selection for CCR7 and left out terminally differentiated effector memory CD45RA+ cells. General study points: Only blood was sampled; tissue repertoires likely differ. When naive CD4 clonotypes were compared across a few donors, 4% to 6.5% were shared. Non-shared clonotypes displayed generation probabilities falling below those of clonotypes present in all four donors.

Germline loops: CDR1 MNHEY, CDR2 SMNVEV (reference sequence). Deletions cut 5 bases from V and 2 bases from J, with 16 bases between. The CDR3 loop spans 15 amino acids. V is TRBV27 and J is TRBJ2-7; perhaps D is TRBD1 or TRBD2 (5 bases each). The sequenced material came from naive CD8+ T cells from PBMCs. The TCR originated in a man between 18 and 35 years old in good health. Some clones in this sample may be carry-over from other donors' samples. CDR3 coding DNA: TGTGCCAGCAGTCTAATTGTCGGGGCTGCCTACGAGCAGTACTTC. It specifies CASSLIVGAAYEQYF.